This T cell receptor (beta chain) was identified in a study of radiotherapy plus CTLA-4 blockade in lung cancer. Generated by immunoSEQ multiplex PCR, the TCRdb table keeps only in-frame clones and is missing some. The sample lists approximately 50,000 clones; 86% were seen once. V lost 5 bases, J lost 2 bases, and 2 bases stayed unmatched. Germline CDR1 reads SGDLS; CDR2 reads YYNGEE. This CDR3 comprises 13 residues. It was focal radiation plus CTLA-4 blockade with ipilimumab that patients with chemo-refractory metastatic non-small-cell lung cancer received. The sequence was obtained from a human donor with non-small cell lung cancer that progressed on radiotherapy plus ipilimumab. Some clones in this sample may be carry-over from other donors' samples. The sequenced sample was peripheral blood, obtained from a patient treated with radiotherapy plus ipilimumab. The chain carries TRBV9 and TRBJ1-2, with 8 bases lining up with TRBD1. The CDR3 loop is CASSRTGNYGYTF. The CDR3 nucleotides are TGTGCCAGCAGTAGGACAGGGAACTATGGCTACACCTTC.